Listed here is a single T cell receptor (beta chain). These data come from a study of T cell changes during pregnancy in multiple sclerosis. The germline V gene encodes CDR1 SGHNT and CDR2 YYREEE (reference sequence). Deletions cut 4 bases from V and 2 bases from J, with 15 bases between. This CDR3 is 15 amino acids long. The protocol was immunoSEQ multiplex PCR, while the TCRdb copy is restricted to in-frame clones and leaves out a portion. The sample lists roughly 40,000 clones, approximately 81% seen once, with approximately 0.64% in the top ten. Source: CD4+ T cells from peripheral blood mononuclear cells, taken before pregnancy. This chain joins TRBV5-4 and TRBJ2-5; tentatively, D is TRBD1 (6 bases). The sequence was obtained from a female donor with multiple sclerosis, enrolled in a pregnancy study. The CDR3: CASSRHRAIQETQYF. The CDR3, as DNA: TGTGCCAGCAGCCGTCACAGGGCGATACAAGAGACCCAGTACTTC.